The 27 T cell receptor beta chains in this list originate from one sample, sequenced in a study of blood T cells in healthy people across ages. With a J-beta primer mix and a sample-barcoded 5' primer, a second PCR ran 7 to 11 cycles. Each CDR3 protein is one row after TCRdb ran MiXCR on the 5' RACE reads. In the table there are some 940,000 distinct CDR3 sequences, just under 30% of which are singletons. These data were also reused for a study on T cells of mothers and their children.

The sample comprised blood. These receptors were obtained from a woman aged 40 to 50 in good health.

A few counts support this clonotype. This rearrangement joins TRBV7-6 to TRBJ1-1; 8 bases map to TRBD1. The CDR3 runs to 15 residues. In germline, CDR1 is SGHVS, CDR2 FNYEAQ. The ends lost 2 bases at V and 1 base at J; junction bases unmatched: 3. The CDR3 sequence is CASSLQGARNTEAFF. For the CDR3, the DNA is TGTGCCAGCAGCTTACAGGGGGCGAGGAACACTGAAGCTTTCTTT.

The table lists this clonotype with a few counts. The chain has TRBV4-1 and TRBJ2-3, with TRBD2 matching 10 bases. Germline lookup yields CDR1 MGHRA and CDR2 YSYEKL. The CDR3 sequence is 17 residues long. V dropped 4 bases and J dropped 5; count of bases not matched to a gene: 12. CDR3 loop: CASSPHLLAGILDTQYF. The CDR3 DNA reads as TGCGCCAGCAGCCCCCACCTACTAGCGGGGATATTAGATACGCAGTATTTT.

This clonotype was observed a few times. This chain uses TRBV18 with TRBJ1-2; possibly TRBD1 for D (5 bases). Germline V gene sequence: CDR1 KGHSH, CDR2 LQKENI. The germline V and J ends were trimmed by 3 bases and 3 bases, with 14 bases remaining between them. CDR3 length: 15 amino acids. This CDR3 reads CASSPTGVYDYGYTF. DNA for the CDR3: TGTGCCAGCTCACCGACGGGGGTTTATGACTATGGCTACACCTTC.

The J gene is TRBJ1-2, the V gene TRBV7-2; D is possibly TRBD1 (5 bases). The V end was cut by 5 bases, the J end by 8 bases, with 21 bases between. Germline assignment: CDR1 SGHTA and CDR2 FQGNSA. The CDR3 totals 15 residues. The CDR3 bases are TGTGCCAGCAGCCAGGGCGGGATTATAGGGGTCGGCTACACCTTC. Its translation is CASSQGGIIGVGYTF. Supplemented by reference TRBV7-2 and TRBJ1-2, the full variable domain reads GAGVSQSPSNKVTEKGKDVELRCDPISGHTALYWYRQSLGQGLEFLIYFQGNSAPDKSGLPSDRFSAERTGGSVSTLTIQRTQQEDSAVYLCASSQGGIIGVGYTFGSGTRLTVV.

The V and J genes are TRBV7-8 and TRBJ2-1, with 10 positions matching TRBD2. The junction had 8 bases not matched to a gene; V was cut back by 0 bases and J by 12 bases. Germline-derived CDR1 and CDR2 are SGHVS and FQNEAQ. The CDR3 totals 15 residues. The CDR3 DNA reads as TGTGCCAGCAGCTTAGCAAGGAGCGGGGGGGCCCGGCAGTTCTTC. Residues: CASSLARSGGARQFF.

In this sample, this clonotype turned up many times. The V and J genes are TRBV7-3 and TRBJ2-1; the match to TRBD2 covers 13 bases. The CDR3 has 15 residues. Germline trimming cut 4 bases from V and 7 bases from J; bases unmatched to any gene: 4. The germline V gene has CDR1 SGHTA and CDR2 FQGTGA. The CDR3 sequence: CASSSTSGGRNEQFF. CDR3 nucleotide sequence: TGTGCCAGCAGCTCGACTAGCGGGGGGAGAAATGAGCAGTTCTTC.

This clonotype was observed at least ten times. This chain joins TRBV5-5 and TRBJ2-5; possible D gene TRBD1, 6 bases. Germline CDR1 and CDR2: SGHKS and YYEKEE (reference sequence). The V end lost 4 bases, the J end lost 0 bases, and 16 bases lay between the germline ends. The CDR3 extends over 16 amino acids. CDR3 sequence (DNA): TGTGCCAGCAGCCGACAGGACTTAATCTACCAAGAGACCCAGTACTTC. It encodes CASSRQDLIYQETQYF.

With respect to this clonotype: One end of the junction fails to match germline, which may point to a read error. The J gene is TRBJ2-5, the V gene TRBV9; the D gene is possibly TRBD1 (5 bases). There are 15 residues in the CDR3. CDR1 is SGDLS and CDR2 is YYNGEE in the germline V gene. DNA of the CDR3: TGTGCCAGCGGCGTAGGGGCAGGGAACATGGAGACCCAGTACTTC. Protein sequence: CASGVGAGNMETQYF.

This clonotype was seen ten or more times. V gene TRBV12-3 or TRBV12-4 combines with J gene TRBJ2-1; TRBD2 is a possible D gene (5 bases). Deletions cut 5 bases from V and 3 bases from J, with 14 bases between. The CDR3 spans 15 residues. CDR3 in amino acids: CASSLTLGVYNEQFF. The CDR3 DNA is TGTGCCAGCAGTCTAACACTGGGAGTCTACAATGAGCAGTTCTTC.

This clonotype was seen more than once but under ten times. The rearrangement links TRBV6-2 or TRBV6-3 to TRBJ2-1, with D possibly being TRBD2 (6 bases). Trimming stripped 5 bases from V and 10 bases from J, with 18 bases between. This CDR3 has 14 residues. Germline lookup yields CDR1 MNHEY and CDR2 SVGEGT. The CDR3 bases are TGTGCCAGCAGTCCGCGGGGTGCCTGGGGGGAGCAGTTCTTC. It translates to CASSPRGAWGEQFF.

In this sample, this clonotype turned up many times. The chain combines TRBV7-9 with TRBJ2-7; D call uncertain. Trimming took off 6 bases at V and 3 bases at J, with 6 bases between the two ends. In germline, CDR1 is SEHNR, CDR2 FQNEAQ (reference sequence). The CDR3 has 11 amino acids. The CDR3: CASRDGYEQYF. The CDR3, as DNA: TGTGCCAGCAGAGATGGCTACGAGCAGTACTTC.

Concerning this clonotype itself: This CDR3 is missing its conserved last phenylalanine or tryptophan, likely due to a read error. V and J are TRBV7-2 and TRBJ1-6, with D perhaps matching TRBD1 (5 bases). The CDR3 contains 15 residues. V lost 2 bases and J 6 bases, leaving 11 bases between the germline ends. The germline V gene encodes CDR1 SGHTA and CDR2 FQGNSA. The CDR3 nucleotides read TGTGCCAGCAGCTTACAGGGAGTGAGTAATTCACCCCTCCACTGT. Translating gives CASSLQGVSNSPLHC.

This clonotype was picked up a small number of times. This chain joins TRBV18 and TRBJ2-1; D tentatively fits TRBD1 or TRBD2 (5 bases each). The CDR3 consists of 13 residues. V was clipped by 6 bases and J by 9 bases, with 15 bases between them. The germline V gene encodes CDR1 KGHSH and CDR2 LQKENI. The CDR3 sequence: CASSLNARGEQFF. The CDR3, as DNA: TGTGCCAGCTCCCTCAACGCGAGGGGTGAGCAGTTCTTC.

This clonotype has at least ten counts. The rearrangement links TRBV7-3 to TRBJ2-7, with D tentatively TRBD2 (7 bases). This CDR3 spans 15 amino acids. Trimming stripped 3 bases from V and 5 bases from J, with 17 bases between. Germline CDR1 reads SGHTA; CDR2 reads FQGTGA. The CDR3 protein is CASSLGGGVYDEQYF. The CDR3 DNA sequence: TGTGCCAGCAGCTTGGGAGGGGGGGTTTACGACGAGCAGTACTTC.

This clonotype was counted between two and nine times. V is TRBV6-2 or TRBV6-3 and J is TRBJ2-3; 10 bases agree with TRBD2. The J segment lost 4 bases and the V segment lost 2 bases, leaving 6 bases of the junction unmatched. The CDR3 extends over 16 amino acids. CDR1 is MNHEY, CDR2 SVGEGT, per germline. This chain's CDR3 is CASSYLLGTSADTQYF. CDR3 DNA: TGTGCCAGCAGTTACCTTTTGGGGACTAGCGCAGATACGCAGTATTTT.

As for this clonotype: The germline gene is not matched at one end of the junction; a read error may be the cause. This chain connects TRBV7-2 to TRBJ2-2; 12 bases map to TRBD2. The CDR3 extends over 17 amino acids. The germline V gene has CDR1 SGHTA and CDR2 FQGNSA. The CDR3 region has the DNA TGTGCCTGCAGCTTAGGTCCCCCTAGCGGGGGGGGCCTGATGCTGTTTTTT. Translation gives CACSLGPPSGGGLMLFF.

This clonotype was recorded a few times. This sequence joins TRBV7-2 and TRBJ2-1; tentatively, D is TRBD1 (6 bases). The CDR3 runs 15 residues. The V gene lost 7 bases and the J gene lost 4 bases, with 17 bases spanning the gap. Germline CDR1 reads SGHTA; CDR2 reads FQGNSA. CDR3 in amino acids: CASTQLGTPYNEQFF. The DNA of the CDR3 is TGTGCCAGCACCCAATTAGGGACACCTTACAATGAGCAGTTCTTC.

At least ten counts were recorded for this clonotype. The V call is TRBV6-1, the J call TRBJ2-1; 11 bases fit TRBD2. V dropped 3 bases and J dropped 7; count of bases not matched to a gene: 5. This CDR3 contains 15 residues. Germline V gene sequence: CDR1 MNHNS, CDR2 SASEGT. CDR3 sequence: CASSESSGGANEQFF. The CDR3 region has the DNA TGTGCCAGCAGTGAGAGTAGCGGGGGGGCTAATGAGCAGTTCTTC.

This clonotype was observed at least ten times. This chain uses TRBV10-3 with TRBJ2-7; D may be TRBD2 (5 bases). Per germline, CDR1 ENHRY and CDR2 SYGVKD. This CDR3 has 14 amino acids. The V end was cut by 3 bases, the J end by 2 bases, with 11 bases between. This CDR3 is CAISDTTGTYEQYF. Here the CDR3 DNA reads TGTGCCATCAGTGACACGACGGGGACCTACGAGCAGTACTTC.

This chain joins TRBV6-5 and TRBJ2-1; no clear D gene. Trimming cost V 4 bases and J 9 bases, with 10 bases left between them. The CDR3 totals 12 residues. The germline CDR1 and CDR2 sequences are MNHEY and SVGAGI. The CDR3 reads CASSSYWSEQFF. The CDR3 nucleotides are TGTGCCAGCAGTTCCTATTGGAGTGAGCAGTTCTTC.

This clonotype was seen repeatedly, ten times or more. The DNA for the CDR3 is TGCAGTGCTAGAGATCAAAGCGGGGGGGCCCACGAGCAGTACTTC. This sequence encodes CSARDQSGGAHEQYF. The chain recombines TRBV20-1 with TRBJ2-7; TRBD2 matches 10 bases. The CDR3 covers 15 residues. The junction had 7 bases not matched to a gene; V was cut back by 0 bases and J by 5 bases. Germline assignment: CDR1 DFQATT and CDR2 SNEGSKA (reference sequence).

The genes are TRBV4-2 and TRBJ2-4; 8 bases match TRBD2. There are 15 residues in the CDR3. Germline V lookup: CDR1 LGHNA, CDR2 YNFKEQ. Trimming took 6 bases from V and 12 from J; bases not matched to a gene: 16. CDR3 residues: CASRRIGAGAGSQYF. The CDR3 DNA sequence: TGTGCCAGCAGGCGGATCGGAGCGGGGGCGGGGAGTCAGTACTTC.

This clonotype turned up a few times. CDR3 sequence: CASSLVLGGGNNEQFF. CDR3 DNA: TGTGCCAGCAGCTTAGTCCTTGGCGGGGGCAACAATGAGCAGTTCTTC. The chain employs TRBV7-2 and TRBJ2-1; possibly TRBD2 for D (7 bases). CDR3 size: 16 residues. Trimming took off 1 base at V and 5 bases at J, with 15 bases between the two ends. Germline V CDR1 and CDR2: SGHTA, FQGNSA. Full variable domain (missing parts from reference TRBV7-2 and TRBJ2-1): GAGVSQSPSNKVTEKGKDVELRCDPISGHTALYWYRQSLGQGLEFLIYFQGNSAPDKSGLPSDRFSAERTGGSVSTLTIQRTQQEDSAVYLCASSLVLGGGNNEQFFGPGTRLTVL.

This clonotype was counted ten times or more. The chain recombines TRBV7-9 with TRBJ2-7; 10 nucleotides align to TRBD1. CDR3 size: 14 residues. Per germline, CDR1 SEHNR and CDR2 FQNEAQ (reference sequence). The V gene end was trimmed by 6 bases and the J gene end by 6 bases; junction bases not matched to a gene: 8. CDR3 sequence (DNA): TGTGCCAGCAGTCGCCGGGACAGGGGTTCCGAGCAGTACTTC. It specifies CASSRRDRGSEQYF.

This clonotype was seen a handful of times. One base away lies a much larger clone, so this may be a sequencing read error. The chain recombines TRBV7-9 with TRBJ2-3; D gene uncertain. The CDR3 sequence is 12 residues long. V lost 5 bases and J 4 bases, leaving 7 bases between the germline ends. Germline values: CDR1 SEHNR, CDR2 FQNEAQ (reference sequence). The CDR3: CASSQEPDTQYF. The CDR3 bases are TGTGCCAGCAGCCAAGAACCAGATACGCAGTATTTT.

The sample holds many counts of this clonotype. The chain has TRBV5-1 and TRBJ2-5; weak D call: TRBD1 (5 bases). Per the germline V gene, CDR1 is SGHRS and CDR2 is YFSETQ. There are 13 residues in the CDR3. Trimming shortened V by 5 bases and J by 1 base, and 9 bases separated the two germline ends. CDR3 nucleotide sequence: TGCGCCAGCAGGAAAGACAGCCAAGAGACCCAGTACTTC. Protein product: CASRKDSQETQYF.

The CDR3 reads CASSLTGRIQETQYF. For the CDR3, the DNA is TGTGCCAGCAGCTTAACTGGACGGATCCAAGAGACCCAGTACTTC. The chain is built from TRBV11-1 and TRBJ2-5; D is undetermined. The V end was cut by 2 bases, the J end by 1 base, with 11 bases between. Per germline, CDR1 SGHAT and CDR2 FQDESV (reference sequence). CDR3 length: 15 amino acids.